This T cell receptor beta chain was sequenced in a study of blood T cell repertoires in COVID-19 (dated by TCRdb to about 2020). The study in broad terms: Collaborator samples came from the United States, Italy and Spain and covered acute and convalescent phases of COVID-19. The repertoires were released in a freely available public database meant as a resource for research on the immune response to SARS-CoV-2. Sample metadata almost always included a de-identified subject ID, COVID-19 status, age in years and sex. Samples were obtained from the ongoing ImmuneRACE study (first 160 participants) and from 1,254 subjects provided by 6 global collaborators. Deeply sampled blood TCRbeta repertoires from subjects exposed to, actively infected with, or recovered from COVID-19 were included in the dataset. Where HLA class I and class II types were available, the types were taken from metadata supplied by the sample provider, not from assay-based typing. The prospective study material was composed of cDNA or gDNA derived from T cells, B-cell-depleted T cells, or PBMCs. The paper's findings and limits, for the study overall: How much clinical and demographic metadata was included differed by source and by participant, and the metadata was provided uncurated.

From the germline V gene (reference sequence), CDR1 is SEHNR and CDR2 is FQNEAQ. Trimming removed 3 bases from V and 2 bases from J; the gene matches leave 3 bases unexplained. The CDR3, cysteine through phenylalanine, is 16 amino acids long. Just CDR3 DNA is preserved here, 48 bases in frame from base 1. The collaborating institutions used their own protocols to collect whole blood in K2EDTA tubes. For TCRbeta analysis, collaborators shipped samples as frozen whole blood, isolated PBMCs, or DNA extracted from either of those sample types. The immunoSEQ Assay, a bias-controlled multiplex PCR, was used to amplify TCRbeta CDR3 regions from genomic DNA. For the original study's pipeline: Nucleated cell counts per sample were estimated from amplification of reference gene primers within the assay. To quantify the absolute abundance of each unique TCRbeta CDR3 rearrangement, sequence reads were collapsed and filtered. Productive Simpson clonality was computed per sample as the square root of Simpson's diversity index over productive rearrangements. The table comes from immuneACCESS by way of TCRdb, which keeps in-frame sequences with V and J called. Part of the clones is missing from these tables; in studies checked, under half for an unresolved V gene and the rest for unknown reasons. That table gives V, J and clone size, and the DNA gave D and trimming. The sample table contains roughly 83,000 clones; only one count was recorded for around 86% of them. 8% of the sample belongs to the ten largest clones.

About this clone itself: The clone's antigen remains unknown. Base qualities are not at hand, and no much larger clone is one base apart.

The source of this sequence is a man older than 75 with active or convalescent COVID-19. Sequences were obtained from peripheral blood. In this chain, TRBV7-9 is recombined with TRBJ1-5, and 11 bases in between align with TRBD1. The CDR3 protein sequence reads: CASSLWTGGGNQPQHF. The DNA reads TGTGCCAGCAGCTTGTGGACAGGGGGCGGCAATCAGCCCCAGCATTTT. Full variable domain (CDR3 extended with the reference TRBV7-9 and TRBJ1-5 proteins): DTGVSQNPRHKITKRGQNVTFRCDPISEHNRLYWYRQTLGQGPEFLTYFQNEAQLEKSRLLSDRFSAERPKGSFSTLEIQRTEQGDSAMYLCASSLWTGGGNQPQHFGDGTRLSIL.